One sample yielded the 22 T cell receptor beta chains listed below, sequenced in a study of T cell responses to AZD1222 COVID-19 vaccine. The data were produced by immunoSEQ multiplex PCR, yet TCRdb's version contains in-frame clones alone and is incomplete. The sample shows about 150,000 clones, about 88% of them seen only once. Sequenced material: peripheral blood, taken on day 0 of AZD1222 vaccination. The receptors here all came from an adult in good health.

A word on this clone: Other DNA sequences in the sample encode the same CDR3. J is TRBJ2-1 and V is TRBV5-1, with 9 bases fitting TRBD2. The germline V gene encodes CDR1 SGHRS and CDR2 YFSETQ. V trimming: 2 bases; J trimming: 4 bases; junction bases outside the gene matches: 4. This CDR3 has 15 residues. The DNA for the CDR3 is TGCGCCAGCAGCTTAGGGCTAGCGGGATACAATGAGCAGTTCTTC. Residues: CASSLGLAGYNEQFF.

For the CDR3, the DNA is TGTGCCAGTAGAAACAGGGGCGGAAACTATGGCTACACCTTC. It is translated as CASRNRGGNYGYTF. The genes are TRBV19 and TRBJ1-2, with TRBD1 matching 7 bases. The V segment lost 6 bases and the J segment 2 bases; nucleotides outside the gene matches: 6. Germline V gene data show CDR1 as LNHDA and CDR2 as SQIVND (reference sequence). The CDR3 length is 14 residues.

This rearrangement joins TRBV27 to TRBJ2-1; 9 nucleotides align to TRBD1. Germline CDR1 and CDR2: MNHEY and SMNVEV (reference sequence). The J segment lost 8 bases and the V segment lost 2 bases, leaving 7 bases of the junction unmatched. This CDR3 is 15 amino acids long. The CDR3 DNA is TGTGCCAGCAGTTTAAGGGACAGGGTTGGCGATGAGCAGTTCTTC. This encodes CASSLRDRVGDEQFF.

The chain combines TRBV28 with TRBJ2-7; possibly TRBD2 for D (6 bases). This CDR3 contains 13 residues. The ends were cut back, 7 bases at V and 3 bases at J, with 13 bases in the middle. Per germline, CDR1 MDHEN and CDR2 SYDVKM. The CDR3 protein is CASNPGLHYEQYF. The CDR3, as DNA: TGTGCCAGCAACCCGGGACTCCACTACGAGCAGTACTTC.

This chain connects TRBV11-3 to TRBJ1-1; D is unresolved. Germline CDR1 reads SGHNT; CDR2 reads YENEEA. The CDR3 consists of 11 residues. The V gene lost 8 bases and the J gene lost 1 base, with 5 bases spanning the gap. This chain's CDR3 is CASFRNTEAFF. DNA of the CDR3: TGTGCCAGCTTCAGGAACACTGAAGCTTTCTTT.

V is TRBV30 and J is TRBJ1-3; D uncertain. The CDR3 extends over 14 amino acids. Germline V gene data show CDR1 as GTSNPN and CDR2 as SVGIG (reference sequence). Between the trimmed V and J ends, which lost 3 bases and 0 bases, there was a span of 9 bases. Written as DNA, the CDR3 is TGTGCCTGGAGCCGATCCTACTCTGGAAACACCATATATTTT. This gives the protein CAWSRSYSGNTIYF.

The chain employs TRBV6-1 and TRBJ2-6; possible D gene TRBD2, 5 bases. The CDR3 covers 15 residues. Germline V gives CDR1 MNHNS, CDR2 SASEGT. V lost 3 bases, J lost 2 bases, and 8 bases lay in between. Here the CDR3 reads CASSERTPGANVLTF. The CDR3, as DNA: TGTGCCAGCAGTGAGAGGACTCCTGGGGCCAACGTCCTGACTTTC.

DNA of the CDR3: TGTGCCAGCAGTTTACGGGGATGGGGGGCAGAGACCCAGTACTTC. Translation gives CASSLRGWGAETQYF. V and J are TRBV27 and TRBJ2-5; the D call may be TRBD1 or TRBD2 (6 bases each). CDR3 length: 15 amino acids. Germline V gene data show CDR1 as MNHEY and CDR2 as SMNVEV (reference sequence). V gave up 2 bases and J gave up 4 bases, with 14 bases separating them.

As DNA, the CDR3 is TGTGCCAGCAGCCAAGATGAAATACTAAGGGGGGACACTGAAGCTTTCTTT. It yields the protein CASSQDEILRGDTEAFF. The rearrangement joins TRBV14 to TRBJ1-1; TRBD1 might be the D (6 bases). The ends were cut back, 0 bases at V and 3 bases at J, with 17 bases in the middle. CDR3 size: 17 residues. Germline V CDR1 and CDR2: SGHDN, FVKESK.

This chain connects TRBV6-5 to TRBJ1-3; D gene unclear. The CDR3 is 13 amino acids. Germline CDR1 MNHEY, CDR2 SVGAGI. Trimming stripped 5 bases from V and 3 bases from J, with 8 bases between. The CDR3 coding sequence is TGTGCCAGCAGTCGCGAAAATGGAAACACCATATATTTT. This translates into CASSRENGNTIYF.

The DNA for the CDR3 is TGTGCCAGCAGCCCGCCAGGTCCCGGCCAGGAGACCCAGTACTTC. Protein product: CASSPPGPGQETQYF. The genes are TRBV5-6 and TRBJ2-5; D ambiguous. The germline gives CDR1 SGHDT, CDR2 YYEEEE. The CDR3 sequence is 15 residues long. V lost 4 bases, J lost 5 bases, and 18 bases lay in between.

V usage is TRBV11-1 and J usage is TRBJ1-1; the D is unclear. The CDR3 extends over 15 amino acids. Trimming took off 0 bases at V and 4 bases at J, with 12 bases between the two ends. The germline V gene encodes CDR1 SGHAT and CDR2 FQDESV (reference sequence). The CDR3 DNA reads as TGTGCCAGCAGCTTAGCGGAAGTAGGCCTCACTGAAGCTTTCTTT. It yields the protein CASSLAEVGLTEAFF.

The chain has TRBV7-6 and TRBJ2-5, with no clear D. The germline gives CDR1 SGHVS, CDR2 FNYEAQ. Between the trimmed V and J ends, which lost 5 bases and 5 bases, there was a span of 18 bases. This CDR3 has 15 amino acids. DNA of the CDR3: TGTGCCAGCAGCGTTAGTTGGCGGCCGCTGGAGACCCAGTACTTC. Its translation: CASSVSWRPLETQYF. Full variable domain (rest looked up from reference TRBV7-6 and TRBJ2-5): GAGVSQSPRYKVTKRGQDVALRCDPISGHVSLYWYRQALGQGPEFLTYFNYEAQQDKSGLPNDRFSAERPEGSISTLTIQRTEQRDSAMYRCASSVSWRPLETQYFGPGTRLLVL.

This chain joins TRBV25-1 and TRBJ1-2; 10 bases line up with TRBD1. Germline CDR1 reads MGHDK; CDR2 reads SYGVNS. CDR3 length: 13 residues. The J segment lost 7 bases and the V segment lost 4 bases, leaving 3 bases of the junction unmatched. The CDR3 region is CASSGRTGGGYTF. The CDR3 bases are TGTGCCAGCAGTGGCCGGACAGGGGGTGGCTACACCTTC.

The CDR3 bases are TGTGCCAGCAGCGTAGGAACTCTCGGGGACACTGAAGCTTTCTTT. Residues: CASSVGTLGDTEAFF. The chain recombines TRBV9 with TRBJ1-1, with unresolved D. Trimming took 0 bases from V and 3 from J, leaving 12 bases between them. In germline, CDR1 is SGDLS, CDR2 YYNGEE. The CDR3 runs 15 residues.

The chain's CDR3 is CASSPSPAWGTEAFF. DNA of the CDR3: TGTGCCAGCAGCCCCTCCCCCGCTTGGGGCACTGAAGCTTTCTTT. The chain combines TRBV27 with TRBJ1-1; D gene unclear. Germline CDR1 and CDR2: MNHEY and SMNVEV (reference sequence). The CDR3 consists of 15 residues. V lost 6 bases, J lost 4 bases, and 18 bases lay in between.

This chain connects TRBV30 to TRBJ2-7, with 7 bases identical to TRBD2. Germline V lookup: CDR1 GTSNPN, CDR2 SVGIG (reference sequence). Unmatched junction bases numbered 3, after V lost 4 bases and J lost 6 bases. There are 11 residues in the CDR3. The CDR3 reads CAWTPGGEQYF. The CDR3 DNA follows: TGTGCCTGGACTCCGGGGGGCGAGCAGTACTTC.

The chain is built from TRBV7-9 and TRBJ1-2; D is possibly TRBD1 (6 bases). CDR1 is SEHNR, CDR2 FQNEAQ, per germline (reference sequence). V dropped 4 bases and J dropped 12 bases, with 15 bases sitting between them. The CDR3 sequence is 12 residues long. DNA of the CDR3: TGTGCCAGCAGCTCCAAACAGGGCCACCACACCTTC. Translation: CASSSKQGHHTF.

The CDR3 region has the DNA TGTGCCAGCAGCCGTTACACGCGGCGAAGCGGGAGAGGGATCGTAGCAGATACGCAGTATTTT. Amino acids: CASSRYTRRSGRGIVADTQYF. The J gene is TRBJ2-3, the V gene TRBV13, with 8 bases matching TRBD2. The V gene end was trimmed by 5 bases and the J gene end by 4 bases; junction bases not matched to a gene: 26. Germline CDR1 reads PRHDT; CDR2 reads FYEKMQ (reference sequence). The CDR3 is made up of 21 amino acids.

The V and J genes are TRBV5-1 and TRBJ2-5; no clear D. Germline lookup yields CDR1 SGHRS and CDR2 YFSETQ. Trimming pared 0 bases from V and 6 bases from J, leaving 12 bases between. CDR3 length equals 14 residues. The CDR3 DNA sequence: TGCGCCAGCAGCTTGGGGTGGGGTGAAAAGACCCAGTACTTC. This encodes CASSLGWGEKTQYF.

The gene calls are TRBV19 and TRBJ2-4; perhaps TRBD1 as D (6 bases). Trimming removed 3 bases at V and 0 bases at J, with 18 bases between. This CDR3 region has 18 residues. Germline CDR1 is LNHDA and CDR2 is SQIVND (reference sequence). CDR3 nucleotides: TGTGCCAGTAGTATTATCTCGGGGACAAGACTAGCCAAAAACATTCAGTACTTC. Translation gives CASSIISGTRLAKNIQYF.

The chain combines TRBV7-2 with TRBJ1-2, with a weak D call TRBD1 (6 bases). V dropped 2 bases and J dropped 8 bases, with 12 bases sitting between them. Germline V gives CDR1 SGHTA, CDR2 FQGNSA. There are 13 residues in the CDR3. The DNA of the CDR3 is TGTGCCAGCAGCTTACCGACAGGTCGAGGCTACACCTTC. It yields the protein CASSLPTGRGYTF.